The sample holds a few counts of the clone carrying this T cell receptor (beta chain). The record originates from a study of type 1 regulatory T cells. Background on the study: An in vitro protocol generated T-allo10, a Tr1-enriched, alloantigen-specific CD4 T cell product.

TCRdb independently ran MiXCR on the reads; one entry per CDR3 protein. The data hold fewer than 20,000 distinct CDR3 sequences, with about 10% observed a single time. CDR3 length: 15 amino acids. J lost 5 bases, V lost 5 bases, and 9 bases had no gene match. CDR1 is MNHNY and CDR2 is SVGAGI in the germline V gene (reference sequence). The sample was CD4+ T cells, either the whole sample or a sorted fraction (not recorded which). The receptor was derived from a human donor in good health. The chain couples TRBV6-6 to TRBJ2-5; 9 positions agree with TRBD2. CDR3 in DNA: TGTGCCAGCAGTATAGCGGGAGCGGCTGAGGAGACCCAGTACTTC. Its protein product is CASSIAGAAEETQYF.